This T cell receptor (beta chain) emerged from a study of technical replicates of blood from a few donors. This clone was observed once. Here immunoSEQ multiplex PCR was the method, and the copy in TCRdb shows in-frame clones only, minus some. The data contain 65,000 to 85,000 clones, 90% to 95% of them seen just once; the ten biggest clones take up 0.35% to 0.45%. This clonotype originated in a human donor in good health. The sample consisted of T cells isolated from PBMCs.

The CDR3 DNA sequence: TGTGCCAGCACGCGTCTAGCGGGAGGTCCCGATACGCAGTATTTT. The encoded protein is CASTRLAGGPDTQYF. The chain couples TRBV2 to TRBJ2-3; 11 bases map to TRBD2. J was trimmed by 6 bases and V by 7 bases; bases with no gene match: 9. Germline CDR1 and CDR2: SNHLY and FYNNEI. The CDR3 is made up of 15 amino acids.